This entry concerns a single TCR beta chain. TCRdb re-called the 5' RACE reads, yielding one record per CDR3 amino acid sequence without DNA. The listing contains 300,000 to 450,000 distinct CDR3 sequences. From germline, CDR1 is MNHEY and CDR2 SMNVEV (reference sequence). The CDR3 loop spans 14 amino acids. This sample is part of a study of T cells expressing NK-cell markers. The V and J genes are TRBV27 and TRBJ2-7; TCRdb calls TRBD2, which cannot be checked without DNA. Sequencing input: blood T cells: a sorted CD56 or NKG2C T cell subset, CD4+ or CD8+ T cells, or bulk PBMC T cells (not recorded which). The TCR comes from a man aged 18 to 69 in good health. Here the CDR3 reads CASSPRLLTYEQYF.